This T cell receptor beta chain was retrieved from a study of T cells after yellow fever vaccination. Findings and caveats of the study: At around 95% for CD4 and about 91% for CD8, most primary-vaccination clones showed up again after the booster.

Details on this clonotype: What it recognizes is unknown. The junction differs from germline at one of its ends, possibly a read error.

Universal primer sites and UMIs were introduced during 5'RACE template-switching synthesis of TCR cDNA. TCRdb reanalysed the 5' RACE reads using MiXCR and keeps one entry per CDR3 protein. The table lists about 340,000 distinct CDR3 sequences, 8.5% to 10% of them singletons. The clonotype was recovered from a man younger than 35 who received the YFV17D yellow fever vaccine. Sequenced material: PBMCs, taken on the day of the first yellow fever vaccination.

DNA for the CDR3: TGTGCCAGCAGCTTCTCCCACAATGAGCAGTTCTTC. It encodes CASSFSHNEQFF. This chain uses TRBV7-2 with TRBJ2-1; D not resolved. The CDR3 is 12 amino acids. Germline V CDR1 and CDR2: SGHTA, FQGNSA. Full variable domain (outside the CDR3, taken from reference TRBV7-2 and TRBJ2-1): GAGVSQSPSNKVTEKGKDVELRCDPISGHTALYWYRQSLGQGLEFLIYFQGNSAPDKSGLPSDRFSAERTGGSVSTLTIQRTQQEDSAVYLCASSFSHNEQFFGPGTRLTVL.